This T cell receptor beta chain was captured in a study of CD8+ T cells in alopecia areata. The CDR3 is 14 residues long. Trimming left V 3 bases short and J 5 bases short, with 13 bases between. Per the germline V gene, CDR1 is LNHNV and CDR2 is YYDKDF (reference sequence). Once RNA had been extracted, it was reverse transcribed into cDNA to act as the sequencing template. Clones were sequenced by immunoSEQ multiplex PCR, and TCRdb holds only the in-frame ones, with some missing. Of 200,000 to 250,000 clones listed, 55% to 70% are singletons. This clone was seen a handful of times. Treatment noted: oral pan-JAK inhibitor, 5-10 mg twice daily.

Sequenced material: CD4+ T cells sorted from blood, taken at week 4, from a patient treated with tofacitinib. The receptor was isolated from a human donor with alopecia areata. The chain carries TRBV15 and TRBJ1-2; the D gene is possibly TRBD1 (5 bases). CDR3 loop: CATSRATAVYGYTF. The CDR3 DNA reads TGTGCCACCAGCAGGGCGACAGCGGTTTATGGCTACACCTTC. Drawing the rest from reference TRBV15 and TRBJ1-2, the complete variable domain is DAMVIQNPRYQVTQFGKPVTLSCSQTLNHNVMYWYQQKSSQAPKLLFHYYDKDFNNEADTPDNFQSRRPNTSFCFLDIRSPGLGDTAMYLCATSRATAVYGYTFGSGTRLTVV.